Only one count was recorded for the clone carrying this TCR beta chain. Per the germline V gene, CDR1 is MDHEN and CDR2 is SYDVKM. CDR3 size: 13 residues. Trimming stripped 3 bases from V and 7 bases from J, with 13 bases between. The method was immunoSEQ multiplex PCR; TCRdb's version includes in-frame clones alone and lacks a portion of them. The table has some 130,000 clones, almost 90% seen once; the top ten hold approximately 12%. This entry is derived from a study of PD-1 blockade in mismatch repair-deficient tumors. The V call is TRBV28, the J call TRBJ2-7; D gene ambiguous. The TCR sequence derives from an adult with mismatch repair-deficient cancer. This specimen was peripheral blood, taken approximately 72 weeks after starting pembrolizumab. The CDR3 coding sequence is TGTGCCAGCAGTTTGGGCAGCATACGGGAGCAGTACTTC. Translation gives CASSLGSIREQYF.